This record concerns one TCR beta chain sequence. The antigen is undetermined. The primer mix had 60 Vbeta and 13 Jbeta primers. Data came from immunoSEQ multiplex PCR; TCRdb stores just in-frame clones and leaves some out. The table has 130,000 or so clones, about 72% seen once; the top ten hold 1.4% to 1.5%. This specimen comes from a study of cytomegalovirus exposure and HLA in healthy donors. Findings and limits, study-wide: A later analysis found common viral pathogens apparently linked to several of the most significant clusters.

The specimen sequenced was PBMCs. This sequence originates from a female donor in good health and CMV-seronegative.

DNA for the CDR3: TGCAGCGCCGGACGGGGGACTAGCTCGACCTACGAGCAGTACTTC. It yields the protein CSAGRGTSSTYEQYF. The J gene is TRBJ2-7, the V gene TRBV29-1, with 9 nucleotides matching TRBD2. Trimming took 7 bases from V and 2 from J; bases not matched to a gene: 12. Looked up from germline, CDR1 is SQVTM and CDR2 is ANQGSEA. The CDR3 totals 15 residues.